This T cell receptor (beta chain) was sequenced during a study of control samples from healthy donors and cancer patients. V was pared by 2 bases and J by 0 bases, with 14 bases between. Germline V gene sequence: CDR1 SGHRS, CDR2 YFSETQ. This CDR3 is 17 amino acids long. Sequencing was performed with immunoSEQ multiplex PCR; in TCRdb, only in-frame clones are kept and a portion is missing. The sample yields 150,000 to 200,000 clones, more than 90% seen once. The chain combines TRBV5-1 with TRBJ2-2, with no clear D. This receptor was identified in a man in his thirties or forties in good health. Sequenced: blood. The CDR3 bases are TGCGCCAGCAGCTTTCGGGCGGCCTCGCCGAACACCGGGGAGCTGTTTTTT. Translation gives CASSFRAASPNTGELFF.